These T cell receptor beta chains were read from a single sample in a study of chemoradiotherapy in HPV16-positive cancers. Some clones are missing from TCRdb's copy, which holds only in-frame ones; the method was immunoSEQ multiplex PCR. The sample includes approximately 2,100 clones, 90% of them seen just once. This sample comprised tumor tissue, obtained from a patient who underwent chemoradiotherapy. All receptors derive from a human donor with HPV-associated anogenital cancer. CDR3s include the opening cysteine and the closing phenylalanine or tryptophan. The D gene is left open where the match is weak. Only some rows state a clone size, as once, few, many or a class for expanded clones.

clone_size	j_call	v_call	cdr3_length	d_call	cdr3_nt	cdr3_aa
NA	TRBJ1-5	TRBV19	14	TRBD1	TGTGCCAGTAGTGTAACAGGGGGGCAACAGCCCCAGCATTTT	CASSVTGGQQPQHF
NA	TRBJ1-2	TRBV29-1	13	NA	TGCAGCGTGCGACGAGGGGGGTCGGATGGCTACACCTTC	CSVRRGGSDGYTF
NA	TRBJ2-7	TRBV27	14	TRBD1	TGTGCCAGCAGACCGGGACAGAGAACCTACGAGCAGTACTTC	CASRPGQRTYEQYF
NA	TRBJ2-2	TRBV2	13	NA	TGTGCCAGCAGTGAAAGACGGCGCGGGGAGCTGTTTTTT	CASSERRRGELFF
NA	TRBJ1-1	TRBV5-1	15	TRBD1	TGCGCCAGCAGCTACTCCGGGACAGAGAACACTGAAGCTTTCTTT	CASSYSGTENTEAFF
few	TRBJ1-2	TRBV28	14	NA	TGTGCCAGCAGTTTGCGGGGGAGGTATTACGGCTACACCTTC	CASSLRGRYYGYTF
NA	TRBJ2-2	TRBV9	15	NA	TGTGCCAGCAGCGAACCCTCCAGGGGCACCGGGGAGCTGTTTTTT	CASSEPSRGTGELFF
NA	TRBJ2-3	TRBV15	14	NA	TGTGCCACCAGAACTAGCCGAGTGTCAGATACGCAGTATTTT	CATRTSRVSDTQYF
NA	TRBJ2-5	TRBV5-5	14	TRBD2	TGTGCCAGCAGAACGGGACTATTCCAAGAGACCCAGTACTTC	CASRTGLFQETQYF
once	TRBJ2-7	TRBV7-6	15	TRBD1	TGTGCCAGCAGCTATCGACAGGGAAATACCTACGAGCAGTACTTC	CASSYRQGNTYEQYF
NA	TRBJ1-6	TRBV2	17	NA	TGTGCCAGCAGTAGCACCAGACCGGGTGTATCGGATTCACCCCTCCACTTT	CASSSTRPGVSDSPLHF
NA	TRBJ1-1	TRBV4-2	12	NA	TGTGCCAGCAGCCAAAGCCCCACTGAAGCTTTCTTT	CASSQSPTEAFF
NA	TRBJ2-3	TRBV29-1	15	NA	TGCAGCGCCCACGGAGCCAGGGCCGGTCCGTCTACGCAGTATTTT	CSAHGARAGPSTQYF
NA	TRBJ2-3	TRBV7-6	15	NA	TGTGCCAGCAGCTGGGGGGACAGTAGCACAGATACGCAGTATTTT	CASSWGDSSTDTQYF
NA	TRBJ2-1	TRBV9	12	NA	TGTGCCAGCAGCGTAGATTTTGGTGAGCAGTTCTTC	CASSVDFGEQFF
NA	TRBJ2-7	TRBV7-6	14	NA	TGTGCCAGCAGCTTAATGGGGGGATCCTACGAGCAGTACTTC	CASSLMGGSYEQYF
NA	TRBJ2-7	TRBV27	17	TRBD1	TGTGCCAGCAGTCGCCAGGACTCGGACAGGGGGCCCTACGAGCAGTACTTC	CASSRQDSDRGPYEQYF
NA	TRBJ1-2	TRBV11-2	15	NA	TGTGCCAGCAGCGCCCTTCCCGGTGGGAACTATGGCTACACCTTC	CASSALPGGNYGYTF
NA	TRBJ2-6	TRBV7-9	14	NA	TGTGCCAGCTTCGACCCCTCTGGGGCCAACGTCCTGACTTTC	CASFDPSGANVLTF
once	TRBJ1-2	TRBV4-2	17	TRBD1	TGTGCCAGCAGCCAATTTAGACAGGGGGCCCGAAACTATGGCTACACCTTC	CASSQFRQGARNYGYTF
NA	TRBJ1-2	TRBV19	14	NA	TGTGCCAGTCGGGGGAGAGACCGTCCCTATGGCTACACCTTC	CASRGRDRPYGYTF
NA	TRBJ2-3	TRBV7-2	15	NA	TGTGCCAGCAGGCTGACAGGGACTAGCACAGATACGCAGTATTTT	CASRLTGTSTDTQYF
NA	TRBJ2-3	TRBV7-7	15	NA	TGTGCTAGCAGCACAGGACTCGCTAGCACAGATACGCAGTATTTT	CASSTGLASTDTQYF
NA	TRBJ2-7	TRBV27	14	NA	TGTGCCAGCAGTCCGGACTACCCAACCTACGAGCAGTACTTC	CASSPDYPTYEQYF